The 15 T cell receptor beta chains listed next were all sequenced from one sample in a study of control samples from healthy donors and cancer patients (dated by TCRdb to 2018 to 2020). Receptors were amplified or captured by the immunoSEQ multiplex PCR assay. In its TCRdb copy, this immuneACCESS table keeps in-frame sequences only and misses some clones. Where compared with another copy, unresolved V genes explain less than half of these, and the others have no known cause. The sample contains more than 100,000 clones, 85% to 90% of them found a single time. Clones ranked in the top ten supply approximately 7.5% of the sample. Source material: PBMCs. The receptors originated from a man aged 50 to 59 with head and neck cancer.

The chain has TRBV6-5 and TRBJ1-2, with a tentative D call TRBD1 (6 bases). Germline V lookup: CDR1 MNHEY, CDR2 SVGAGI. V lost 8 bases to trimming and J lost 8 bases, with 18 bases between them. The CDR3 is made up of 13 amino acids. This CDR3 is CASSLTNRDGYTF. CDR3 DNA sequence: TGTGCCAGCTCACTAACAAACAGGGACGGCTACACCTTC.

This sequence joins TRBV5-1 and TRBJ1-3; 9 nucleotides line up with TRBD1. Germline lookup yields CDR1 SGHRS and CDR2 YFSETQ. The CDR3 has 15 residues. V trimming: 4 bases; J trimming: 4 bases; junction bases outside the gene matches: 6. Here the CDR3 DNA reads TGCGCCAGCAGCCGGGGGACAGGGCTAGGAAACACCATATATTTT. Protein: CASSRGTGLGNTIYF.

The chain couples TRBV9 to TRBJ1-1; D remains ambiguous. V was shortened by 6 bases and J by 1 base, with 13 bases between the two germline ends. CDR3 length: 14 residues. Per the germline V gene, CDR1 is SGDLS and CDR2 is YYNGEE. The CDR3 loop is CASKGSGENTEAFF. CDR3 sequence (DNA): TGTGCCAGCAAAGGGTCAGGAGAGAACACTGAAGCTTTCTTT.

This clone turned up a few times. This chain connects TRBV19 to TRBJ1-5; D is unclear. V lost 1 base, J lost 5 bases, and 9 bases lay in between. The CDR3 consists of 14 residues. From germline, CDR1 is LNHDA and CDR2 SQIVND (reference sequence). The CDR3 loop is CASSIVHQYQPQHF. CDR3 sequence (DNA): TGTGCCAGTAGTATAGTACATCAATATCAGCCCCAGCATTTT.

CDR3 in DNA: TGTGCCAGCAGTAACCGGGACTCGCCCTACGAGCAGTACTTC. It translates to CASSNRDSPYEQYF. V is TRBV5-8 and J is TRBJ2-7, with D tentatively TRBD2 (6 bases). This CDR3 contains 14 residues. Germline CDR1 is SGHTS and CDR2 is YDEGEE. Trimming pared 5 bases from V and 2 bases from J, leaving 14 bases between.

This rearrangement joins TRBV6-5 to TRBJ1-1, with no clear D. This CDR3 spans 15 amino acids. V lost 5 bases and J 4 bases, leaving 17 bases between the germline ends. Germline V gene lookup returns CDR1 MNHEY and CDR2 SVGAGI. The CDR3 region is CASSLQYGGVTEAFF. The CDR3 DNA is TGTGCCAGCAGTCTTCAGTACGGCGGGGTCACTGAAGCTTTCTTT.

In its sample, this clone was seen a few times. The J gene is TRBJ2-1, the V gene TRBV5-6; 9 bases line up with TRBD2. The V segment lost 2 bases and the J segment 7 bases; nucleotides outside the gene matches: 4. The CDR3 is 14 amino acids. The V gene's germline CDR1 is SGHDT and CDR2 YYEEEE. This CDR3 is CASSFFSGRNEQFF. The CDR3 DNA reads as TGTGCCAGCAGCTTCTTTAGCGGGAGAAATGAGCAGTTCTTC.

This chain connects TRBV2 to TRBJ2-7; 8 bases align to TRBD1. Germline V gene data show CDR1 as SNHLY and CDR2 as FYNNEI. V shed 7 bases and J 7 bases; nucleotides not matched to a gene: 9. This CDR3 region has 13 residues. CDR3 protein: CASIGTGPWEQYF. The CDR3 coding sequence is TGTGCCAGCATAGGGACAGGACCTTGGGAGCAGTACTTC.

CDR3 nucleotides: TGTGCCAGCAGGGCGTGGGGCTCCTCCTACGAGCAGTACTTC. As protein: CASRAWGSSYEQYF. The rearrangement uses TRBV6-5 and TRBJ2-7, with a weak D call TRBD1 (5 bases). Trimming stripped 6 bases from V and 0 bases from J, with 12 bases between. This CDR3 region has 14 residues. The germline V gene has CDR1 MNHEY and CDR2 SVGAGI.

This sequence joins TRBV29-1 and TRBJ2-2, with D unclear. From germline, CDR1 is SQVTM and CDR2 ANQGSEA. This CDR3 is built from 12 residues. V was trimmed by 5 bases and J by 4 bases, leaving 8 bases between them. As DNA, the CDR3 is TGCAGCGTTATTGAGGCCACCGGGGAGCTGTTTTTT. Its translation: CSVIEATGELFF.

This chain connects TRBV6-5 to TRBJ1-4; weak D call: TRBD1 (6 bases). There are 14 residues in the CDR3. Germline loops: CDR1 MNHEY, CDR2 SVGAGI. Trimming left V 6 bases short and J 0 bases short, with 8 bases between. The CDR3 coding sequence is TGTGCCAGCAGAGGACAGCCAACTAATGAAAAACTGTTTTTT. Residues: CASRGQPTNEKLFF.

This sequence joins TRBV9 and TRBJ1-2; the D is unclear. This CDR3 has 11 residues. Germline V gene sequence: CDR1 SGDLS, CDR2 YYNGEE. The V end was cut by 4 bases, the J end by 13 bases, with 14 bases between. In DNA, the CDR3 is TGTGCCAGCAGCCGAAGTTCGGGAGTCACCTTC. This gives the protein CASSRSSGVTF.

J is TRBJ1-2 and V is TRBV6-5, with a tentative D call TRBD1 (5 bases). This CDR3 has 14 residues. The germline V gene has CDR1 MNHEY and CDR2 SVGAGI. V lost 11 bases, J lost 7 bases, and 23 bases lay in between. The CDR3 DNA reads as TGTGCCTCAGCGGGGACGTTTGCGGGGGGTGGCTACACCTTC. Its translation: CASAGTFAGGGYTF.

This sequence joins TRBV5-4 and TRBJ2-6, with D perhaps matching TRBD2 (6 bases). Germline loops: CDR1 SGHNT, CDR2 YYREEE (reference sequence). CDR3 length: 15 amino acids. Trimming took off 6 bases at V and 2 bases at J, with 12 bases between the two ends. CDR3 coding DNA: TGTGCCAGCAAATGGTGGGGGGCTGGGGCCAACGTCCTGACTTTC. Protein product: CASKWWGAGANVLTF.

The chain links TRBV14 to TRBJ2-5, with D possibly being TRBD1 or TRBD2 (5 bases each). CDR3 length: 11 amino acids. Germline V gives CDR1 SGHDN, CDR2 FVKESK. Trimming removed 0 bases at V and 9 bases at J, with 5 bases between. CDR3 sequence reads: CASSQEGAQYF. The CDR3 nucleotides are TGTGCCAGCAGCCAAGAGGGGGCCCAGTACTTC.